Below, 23 T cell receptor beta chains from the same sample are listed, as sequenced in a study of blood T cell repertoires in COVID-19. Generated by immunoSEQ multiplex PCR, the TCRdb table keeps only in-frame clones and is missing some. Of around 250,000 clones in the sample, 86% were seen once. The sequenced sample consisted of peripheral blood. The receptor source for this set is a man aged 18 to 29 with active or convalescent COVID-19.

This sequence joins TRBV2 and TRBJ2-7; D remains unclear. The ends were cut back, 6 bases at V and 7 bases at J, with 10 bases in the middle. This CDR3 contains 11 residues. Germline V gene data show CDR1 as SNHLY and CDR2 as FYNNEI. The CDR3 bases are TGTGCCAGCAGCGATCCCGGGGAGCAGTACTTC. Protein sequence: CASSDPGEQYF.

This chain links TRBV19 with TRBJ2-1; 8 nucleotides agree with TRBD2. Germline trimming cut 4 bases from V and 10 bases from J; bases unmatched to any gene: 18. The CDR3 loop spans 17 amino acids. Germline CDR1 reads LNHDA; CDR2 reads SQIVND (reference sequence). The DNA for the CDR3 is TGTGCCAGTAGTACACCCCTAAGAGCGGGAGATGTCCAGGAGCAGTTCTTC. Its protein is CASSTPLRAGDVQEQFF. The complete variable domain, with remaining parts taken from reference TRBV19 and TRBJ2-1, reads DGGITQSPKYLFRKEGQNVTLSCEQNLNHDAMYWYRQDPGQGLRLIYYSQIVNDFQKGDIAEGYSVSREKKESFPLTVTSAQKNPTAFYLCASSTPLRAGDVQEQFFGPGTRLTVL.

The chain has TRBV7-2 and TRBJ2-7; TRBD2 matches 8 bases. Trimming took 1 base from V and 5 from J; bases not matched to a gene: 10. The CDR3 covers 16 residues. Germline V gene sequence: CDR1 SGHTA, CDR2 FQGNSA. CDR3 region: CASSLEGVSGSHEQYF. Written as DNA, the CDR3 is TGTGCCAGCAGCTTAGAAGGTGTCAGCGGGAGCCACGAGCAGTACTTC.

The chain combines TRBV12-5 with TRBJ2-3; 8 nucleotides agree with TRBD2. CDR3 length: 14 amino acids. Trimming cost V 5 bases and J 4 bases; bases outside gene matches: 5. Looked up from germline, CDR1 is LGHNT and CDR2 is FRNRAP. The CDR3 loop is CASGPGLGPDTQYF. The CDR3 DNA follows: TGTGCTAGTGGTCCGGGACTAGGTCCAGATACGCAGTATTTT.

V usage is TRBV25-1 and J usage is TRBJ2-1; 11 nucleotides align to TRBD2. Germline CDR1 and CDR2: MGHDK and SYGVNS. The CDR3 has 16 amino acids. V gave up 2 bases and J gave up 7 bases; unmatched junction bases: 7. This CDR3 is CASSELRLAGSNEQFF. The DNA for the CDR3 is TGTGCCAGCAGTGAACTGAGACTAGCGGGATCGAATGAGCAGTTCTTC.

There are a few counts of this clone. The CDR3 DNA reads as TGTGCCAGCAGCGTAGTTGCAGGTTGGGGGGCCCAGTACTTC. This encodes CASSVVAGWGAQYF. The rearrangement uses TRBV9 and TRBJ2-5; a possible D gene is TRBD2 (6 bases). Per the germline V gene, CDR1 is SGDLS and CDR2 is YYNGEE. This CDR3 has 14 amino acids. V lost 0 bases and J 9 bases, leaving 15 bases between the germline ends.

The chain has TRBV4-3 and TRBJ2-3; possibly TRBD2 for D (7 bases). The V and J ends lost 0 bases and 4 bases respectively, with 26 bases between them. The CDR3 has 20 residues. In germline, CDR1 is LGHNA, CDR2 YSLEER. Written as DNA, the CDR3 is TGCGCCAGCAGCCAAGATGGGGGGAGGGGGAGTTCAAGCAGCGCAGATACGCAGTATTTT. Translated, it gives CASSQDGGRGSSSSADTQYF.

The chain is built from TRBV7-2 and TRBJ1-4; D not resolved. Germline lookup yields CDR1 SGHTA and CDR2 FQGNSA. Deletions cut 1 base from V and 3 bases from J, with 9 bases between. The CDR3 spans 15 residues. The CDR3 reads CASSLVPASNEKLFF. The CDR3 bases are TGTGCCAGCAGCTTAGTCCCAGCGTCTAATGAAAAACTGTTTTTT.

The chain employs TRBV28 and TRBJ1-1; possibly TRBD1 for D (6 bases). Germline V lookup: CDR1 MDHEN, CDR2 SYDVKM. The CDR3 extends over 13 amino acids. V was clipped by 6 bases and J by 7 bases, with 15 bases between them. The CDR3 coding sequence is TGTGCCAGCAGCCGCCCACCGGGACATGAAGCTTTCTTT. Its protein is CASSRPPGHEAFF.

This sequence joins TRBV3-1 (or the pseudogene TRBV3-2) and TRBJ1-5; TRBD1 matches 7 bases. This CDR3 has 15 residues. Germline V lookup: CDR1 LGHDT, CDR2 YNNKEL (reference sequence). V lost 0 bases and J lost 6; bases outside the gene matches: 5. CDR3 DNA sequence: TGTGCCAGCAGCCAAGATTCGGCAGGGGGTCAGCCCCAGCATTTT. Protein sequence: CASSQDSAGGQPQHF.

This chain links TRBV19 with TRBJ1-5, with TRBD1 as a possible D gene (6 bases). Germline values: CDR1 LNHDA, CDR2 SQIVND (reference sequence). The V gene lost 3 bases and the J gene lost 5 bases, with 14 bases spanning the gap. This CDR3 contains 15 residues. The CDR3 DNA is TGTGCCAGTAGTATTCAGGGGAAGAGAGATCAGCCCCAGCATTTT. Translating it yields CASSIQGKRDQPQHF.

This clone occurred a few times. This sequence joins TRBV4-2 and TRBJ2-7; 8 bases map to TRBD2. Germline V lookup: CDR1 LGHNA, CDR2 YNFKEQ. The CDR3 spans 15 residues. Unmatched junction bases numbered 2, after V lost 1 base and J lost 0 bases. The CDR3 nucleotides read TGTGCCAGCAGCCAAGCGGGAGGGAGCTCCTACGAGCAGTACTTC. It yields the protein CASSQAGGSSYEQYF.

The J gene is TRBJ1-6, the V gene TRBV20-1, with no clear D. V was trimmed by 3 bases and J by 8 bases, leaving 11 bases between them. This CDR3 is built from 13 residues. Germline V gene lookup returns CDR1 DFQATT and CDR2 SNEGSKA (reference sequence). CDR3 in DNA: TGCAGTGCTAGTCAGGAATTCGATTCACCCCTCCACTTT. Its translation: CSASQEFDSPLHF.

V and J are TRBV11-3 and TRBJ2-3; TRBD1 aligns across 8 bases. The V segment lost 2 bases and the J segment 4 bases; nucleotides outside the gene matches: 11. The CDR3 has 17 residues. Germline CDR1 and CDR2: SGHNT and YENEEA. The CDR3, as DNA: TGTGCCAGCAGCTTAAACGGATTTCCAGGGGGCTCAGATACGCAGTATTTT. Translation: CASSLNGFPGGSDTQYF.

The chain has TRBV6-5 and TRBJ2-1; D not resolved. Germline CDR1 MNHEY, CDR2 SVGAGI. The CDR3 has 14 residues. Deletions cut 3 bases from V and 4 bases from J, with 10 bases between. CDR3 nucleotides: TGTGCCAGCAGTTATTTTGGCAGTTACAATGAGCAGTTCTTC. Protein product: CASSYFGSYNEQFF.

The chain joins TRBV3-1 (or the pseudogene TRBV3-2) to TRBJ1-2; D is possibly TRBD1 (6 bases). From germline, CDR1 is LGHDT and CDR2 YNNKEL (reference sequence). The length of the CDR3 is 16 residues. Trimming removed 0 bases from V and 4 bases from J, with 15 bases in between. This CDR3 is CASSQDPGGAVYGYTF. DNA of the CDR3: TGTGCCAGCAGCCAAGATCCGGGGGGCGCTGTCTATGGCTACACCTTC.

The count of this clone is one. The chain employs TRBV9 and TRBJ1-3, with D possibly being TRBD1 (5 bases). Per germline, CDR1 SGDLS and CDR2 YYNGEE. The ends were cut back, 3 bases at V and 4 bases at J, with 11 bases in the middle. The CDR3 is 14 residues long. The CDR3 is CASSGRVSGNTIYF. CDR3 DNA: TGTGCCAGCAGCGGCAGGGTCTCCGGAAACACCATATATTTT. The complete variable domain, with remaining parts taken from reference TRBV9 and TRBJ1-3, reads DSGVTQTPKHLITATGQRVTLRCSPRSGDLSVYWYQQSLDQGLQFLIQYYNGEERAKGNILERFSAQQFPDLHSELNLSSLELGDSALYFCASSGRVSGNTIYFGEGSWLTVV.

The chain is built from TRBV5-1 and TRBJ1-3; 7 nucleotides match TRBD1. Trimming took 4 bases from V and 0 from J; bases not matched to a gene: 13. CDR1 is SGHRS and CDR2 is YFSETQ in the germline V gene. There are 18 residues in the CDR3. Here the CDR3 DNA reads TGCGCCAGCAGCGACTCCGGGACAGCTACTCGCTCTGGAAACACCATATATTTT. Amino acids: CASSDSGTATRSGNTIYF.

The chain recombines TRBV27 with TRBJ1-2, with TRBD1 identical over 8 bases. V was pared by 6 bases and J by 8 bases, with 11 bases of the junction left unmatched. The CDR3 loop spans 14 amino acids. CDR1 is MNHEY and CDR2 is SMNVEV in the germline V gene (reference sequence). The DNA of the CDR3 is TGTGCCAGCAGAGGAACCGGGACAGGAAGAGGCTACACCTTC. It translates to CASRGTGTGRGYTF.

The chain links TRBV5-6 to TRBJ1-2, with 7 nucleotides matching TRBD1. This CDR3 region has 16 residues. V was clipped by 4 bases and J by 2 bases; unmatched bases: 11. Per germline, CDR1 SGHDT and CDR2 YYEEEE. Here the CDR3 reads CASSPIDRETNYGYTF. The CDR3 coding sequence is TGTGCCAGCAGCCCTATAGACAGGGAGACCAACTATGGCTACACCTTC.

J is TRBJ1-5 and V is TRBV7-9; TRBD1 matches at 8 bases. CDR1 is SEHNR, CDR2 FQNEAQ, per germline (reference sequence). The CDR3 spans 15 residues. Germline trimming cut 5 bases from V and 2 bases from J; bases unmatched to any gene: 5. CDR3 amino acids: CASSGDRGGNQPQHF. For the CDR3, the DNA is TGTGCCAGCAGCGGCGACAGGGGAGGCAATCAGCCCCAGCATTTT.

The V gene is TRBV7-3, the J gene TRBJ1-2, with D unresolved. Germline V gene sequence: CDR1 SGHTA, CDR2 FQGTGA. CDR3 length: 13 residues. V was pared by 5 bases and J by 4 bases, with 11 bases between. CDR3 in DNA: TGTGCCAGCAGCCACGGGTCTGGCTATGGCTACACCTTC. Protein sequence: CASSHGSGYGYTF.

This chain connects TRBV2 to TRBJ1-2, with D hard to call. CDR1 is SNHLY, CDR2 FYNNEI, per germline. Trimming removed 5 bases at V and 8 bases at J, with 15 bases between. CDR3 length equals 13 residues. CDR3 residues: CASSRNSPWGYTF. The CDR3 DNA follows: TGTGCCAGCAGTCGAAACTCTCCGTGGGGCTACACCTTC.